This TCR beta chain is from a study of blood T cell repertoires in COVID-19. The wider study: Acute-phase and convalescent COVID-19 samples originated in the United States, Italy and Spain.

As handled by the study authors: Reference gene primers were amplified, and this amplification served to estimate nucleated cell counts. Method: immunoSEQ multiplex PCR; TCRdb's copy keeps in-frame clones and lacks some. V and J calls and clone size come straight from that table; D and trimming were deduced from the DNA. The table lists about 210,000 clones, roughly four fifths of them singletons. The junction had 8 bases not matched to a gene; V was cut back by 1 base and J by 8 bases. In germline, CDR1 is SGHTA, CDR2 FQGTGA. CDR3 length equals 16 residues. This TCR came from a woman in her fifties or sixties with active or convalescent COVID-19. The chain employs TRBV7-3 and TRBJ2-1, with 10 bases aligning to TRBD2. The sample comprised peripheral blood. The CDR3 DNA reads TGTGCCAGCAGCTTAAGGGGACTAGCGAGTCTGCATGAGCAGTTCTTC. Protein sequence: CASSLRGLASLHEQFF.